The 15 T cell receptor beta chains in this list originate from one sample, sequenced in a study of T cell responses to AZD1222 COVID-19 vaccine. Sequenced by immunoSEQ multiplex PCR; TCRdb stores in-frame clones only, minus some. The repertoire holds around 70,000 clones, with roughly 91% as singletons. The sample was peripheral blood, taken 28 days after the second dose of the MenACWY control vaccine. These receptors were taken from an adult who received the MenACWY meningococcal vaccine as a control.

The chain links TRBV7-9 to TRBJ1-1; D gene unclear. Per germline, CDR1 SEHNR and CDR2 FQNEAQ (reference sequence). Trimming pared 2 bases from V and 5 bases from J, leaving 9 bases between. This CDR3 contains 13 residues. The CDR3 is CASSLLGDTEAFF. In DNA form, the CDR3 reads TGTGCCAGCAGCTTACTAGGAGATACTGAAGCTTTCTTT.

The J gene is TRBJ1-2, the V gene TRBV5-4; D is unresolved. The germline V and J ends were trimmed by 0 bases and 2 bases, with 5 bases remaining between them. The CDR3 consists of 13 residues. Looked up from germline, CDR1 is SGHNT and CDR2 is YYREEE (reference sequence). The CDR3 reads CASSLAGNYGYTF. The CDR3 DNA reads as TGTGCCAGCAGCTTGGCAGGAAACTATGGCTACACCTTC.

The chain couples TRBV7-2 to TRBJ2-5; no reliable D call. The CDR3 extends over 14 amino acids. V lost 5 bases to trimming and J lost 1 base, with 11 bases between them. Germline CDR1 reads SGHTA; CDR2 reads FQGNSA. In nucleotides, the CDR3 is TGTGCCAGCAGCGCCGATCTCCCCCAAGAGACCCAGTACTTC. Translation: CASSADLPQETQYF.

V is TRBV7-2 and J is TRBJ2-1, with D maybe TRBD1 (6 bases). Germline assignment: CDR1 SGHTA and CDR2 FQGNSA. The CDR3 is made up of 15 amino acids. V was trimmed by 5 bases and J by 9 bases, leaving 20 bases between them. The CDR3, as DNA: TGTGCCAGCAGCCCCCAAACCGGGGCCAGGGGTGAGCAGTTCTTC. Residues: CASSPQTGARGEQFF.

The chain couples TRBV9 to TRBJ1-2; unclear D gene. The CDR3 has 14 residues. The germline gives CDR1 SGDLS, CDR2 YYNGEE. V was clipped by 4 bases and J by 3 bases, with 13 bases between them. CDR3 region: CASSPHPKDYGYTF. The CDR3 nucleotides are TGTGCCAGCAGCCCACACCCCAAGGACTATGGCTACACCTTC.

The chain couples TRBV7-8 to TRBJ1-1; D call uncertain. The CDR3 length is 15 residues. Germline values: CDR1 SGHVS, CDR2 FQNEAQ. The V and J ends lost 1 base and 4 bases respectively, with 13 bases between them. The CDR3 protein is CASSLEAWGSTEAFF. The CDR3 coding sequence is TGTGCCAGCAGCTTAGAAGCGTGGGGTTCCACTGAAGCTTTCTTT.

This clone was counted once. This sequence joins TRBV10-3 and TRBJ1-2; D is uncertain. Trimming left V 0 bases short and J 2 bases short, with 7 bases between. The CDR3 extends over 14 amino acids. Germline CDR1 and CDR2: ENHRY and SYGVKD. In nucleotides, the CDR3 is TGTGCCATCAGTGAGTCTACTCTAAACTATGGCTACACCTTC. Amino acid sequence: CAISESTLNYGYTF.

This clone was observed once. This rearrangement joins TRBV4-3 to TRBJ1-5; D is uncertain. CDR3 size: 15 residues. Trimming shortened V by 0 bases and J by 4 bases, and 10 bases separated the two germline ends. The germline V gene has CDR1 LGHNA and CDR2 YSLEER. The CDR3 DNA reads TGCGCCAGCAGCCAAGATCACCGTAATAATCAGCCCCAGCATTTT. Translation: CASSQDHRNNQPQHF.

The rearrangement links TRBV19 to TRBJ2-5; no clear D. Trimming pared 5 bases from V and 3 bases from J, leaving 10 bases between. Germline loops: CDR1 LNHDA, CDR2 SQIVND (reference sequence). This CDR3 region has 13 residues. DNA for the CDR3: TGTGCCAGTAGTGGAGCCTTGGAAGAGACCCAGTACTTC. Encoded protein: CASSGALEETQYF.

This clone was seen only once. This chain joins TRBV18 and TRBJ1-2; D is ambiguous. CDR3 size: 13 residues. V lost 3 bases, J lost 4 bases, and 9 bases lay in between. Germline-derived CDR1 and CDR2 are KGHSH and LQKENI. CDR3 nucleotide sequence: TGTGCCAGCTCACCTCGGCGGGTCTATGGCTACACCTTC. Its protein is CASSPRRVYGYTF.

Concerning this clone: Germline is not matched at one junction end, which may reflect a read error. V and J are TRBV6-2 or TRBV6-3 and TRBJ2-1; 11 bases are a match to TRBD1. CDR1 and CDR2 (germline): MNHEY, SVGEGT. This CDR3 contains 16 residues. CDR3 sequence: CASTYLGTGGRGEQFF. The DNA of the CDR3 is TGTGCCAGCACTTACCTCGGGACAGGGGGTCGGGGTGAGCAGTTCTTC.

The chain links TRBV4-2 to TRBJ2-1, with a weak D call TRBD2 (6 bases). CDR1 and CDR2 from the germline V gene are LGHNA and YNFKEQ. Trimming took off 4 bases at V and 0 bases at J, with 19 bases between the two ends. The CDR3 loop spans 18 amino acids. CDR3 residues: CASSLPGKRASSYNEQFF. In DNA, the CDR3 is TGTGCCAGCAGCCTCCCCGGAAAGCGGGCAAGCTCCTACAATGAGCAGTTCTTC.

J is TRBJ1-5 and V is TRBV28; D perhaps matches TRBD1 (6 bases). V lost 6 bases, J lost 0 bases, and 12 bases lay in between. CDR3 length equals 15 residues. From germline, CDR1 is MDHEN and CDR2 SYDVKM. The CDR3 sequence is CASRKGHLSNQPQHF. CDR3 sequence (DNA): TGTGCCAGCAGAAAGGGACACCTTAGCAATCAGCCCCAGCATTTT.

This clone has only one observation. This rearrangement joins TRBV29-1 to TRBJ2-3; D unresolved. Germline V CDR1 and CDR2: SQVTM, ANQGSEA. CDR3 length equals 11 residues. Deletions cut 3 bases from V and 6 bases from J, with 7 bases between. The chain's CDR3 is CSVDLGDTQYF. In nucleotides, the CDR3 is TGCAGCGTTGATCTCGGGGATACGCAGTATTTT.

This clone was recorded only once. V usage is TRBV4-1 and J usage is TRBJ2-2; D is possibly TRBD2 (5 bases). Between the trimmed V and J ends, which lost 4 bases and 7 bases, there was a span of 13 bases. Germline loops: CDR1 MGHRA, CDR2 YSYEKL. This CDR3 is 14 amino acids long. In DNA, the CDR3 is TGCGCCAGCAGCCCCCGGGGAACTCTCGGGGAGCTGTTTTTT. This sequence encodes CASSPRGTLGELFF.